This TCR beta chain is drawn from a study of response to subunit inactivated influenza vaccine. Study results and limitations: The authors put forward the suggestion that each seasonal influenza vaccination may bring in only a limited number of new T cells.

On this clonotype: What it binds is not known.

CDR1 is MNHEY, CDR2 SVGAGI, per germline. This CDR3 is 14 amino acids long. The ends were cut back, 0 bases at V and 4 bases at J, with 9 bases in the middle. TCRdb used MiXCR to reprocess the RT-PCR reads, holding one entry per CDR3 protein. Here the sample spans some 800,000 distinct CDR3 sequences, around 21% being singletons. This chain connects TRBV6-5 to TRBJ2-5; no clear D. The sequence derives from a man aged 45-60 years who received an inactivated influenza vaccine. Material: PBMCs from blood, obtained 4 to 6 days after vaccination. CDR3 sequence: CASSYSARLETQYF. CDR3 nucleotides: TGTGCCAGCAGTTACTCGGCTAGGTTAGAGACCCAGTACTTC.